The 4 T cell receptor beta chains in this list originate from one sample, sequenced in a study of T cell responses to AZD1222 COVID-19 vaccine. Using immunoSEQ multiplex PCR, the repertoire was profiled, and TCRdb retains in-frame clones only, with some absent. The top ten hold 1.4% to 1.5% of the sample, which has 100,000 to 150,000 clones, about nine tenths seen once. The source material was peripheral blood, sampled on day 0 of AZD1222 vaccination. All receptors come from an adult in good health.

This clone was counted only a few times. The J gene is TRBJ1-5, the V gene TRBV6-5, with D hard to call. V lost 4 bases, J lost 0 bases, and 10 bases lay in between. Germline CDR1 is MNHEY and CDR2 is SVGAGI. There are 15 residues in the CDR3. The CDR3 nucleotides are TGTGCCAGCAGTTTGCGAGGATTTAGCAATCAGCCCCAGCATTTT. Translation: CASSLRGFSNQPQHF.

The rearrangement joins TRBV25-1 to TRBJ1-4; perhaps TRBD1 as D (6 bases). The CDR3 contains 14 residues. The germline V and J ends were trimmed by 3 bases and 6 bases, with 11 bases remaining between them. Looked up from germline, CDR1 is MGHDK and CDR2 is SYGVNS. The CDR3 sequence is CASSDERGYEKLFF. The CDR3 DNA sequence: TGTGCCAGCAGTGATGAAAGGGGGTATGAAAAACTGTTTTTT.

This clone showed up just a few times. The CDR3 sequence is CASRDWSSYNSPLHF. DNA for the CDR3: TGTGCCAGCAGAGACTGGAGCTCCTATAATTCACCCCTCCACTTT. The gene calls are TRBV7-8 and TRBJ1-6; D call uncertain. Germline V gives CDR1 SGHVS, CDR2 FQNEAQ. The V end lost 6 bases, the J end lost 0 bases, and 9 bases lay between the germline ends. The CDR3 covers 15 residues.

The sample holds a few counts of this clone. V and J are TRBV7-2 and TRBJ2-2; the D gene is possibly TRBD2 (5 bases). Looked up from germline, CDR1 is SGHTA and CDR2 is FQGNSA. The CDR3 spans 16 residues. V was cut by 5 bases and J by 2 bases, with 15 bases left in between. CDR3 loop: CASSPNWGVNTGELFF. The CDR3 DNA is TGTGCCAGCAGCCCAAATTGGGGAGTTAACACCGGGGAGCTGTTTTTT.